The 8 T cell receptor beta chains given below trace back to one sample, sequenced in a study of shared clonotypes between healthy human individuals. Repertoires were generated with immunoSEQ multiplex PCR, while TCRdb's copy carries only in-frame clones and drops some. The sample shows around 940,000 clones, about 80% of them seen only once. The sequenced sample was memory CD4+ T cells sorted from blood. Subset specified: CD45RA-negative fraction. These receptors were taken from a man between 18 and 35 years old in good health.

This clone showed up just once. One end of the junction fails to match germline, which may point to a read error. The DNA for the CDR3 is TGTGCCAGCAGTTTCAGGCAGGGGATTCGCTACGAGCGGTACTTC. Its protein product is CASSFRQGIRYERYF. The chain carries TRBV28 and TRBJ2-7, with TRBD1 as a possible D gene (6 bases). The germline gives CDR1 MDHEN, CDR2 SYDVKM. The CDR3 is 15 amino acids.

This clone was seen only a few times. The gene calls are TRBV5-1 and TRBJ1-5; 7 positions agree with TRBD1. The CDR3 length is 13 residues. Germline CDR1 reads SGHRS; CDR2 reads YFSETQ. The junction had 7 bases not matched to a gene; V was cut back by 4 bases and J by 9 bases. CDR3 DNA: TGCGCCAGCAGCGCAGGACAGGCGGGGCCCCAGCATTTT. Its translation: CASSAGQAGPQHF. Based on the CDR3 plus reference TRBV5-1 and TRBJ1-5, the full variable domain is KAGVTQTPRYLIKTRGQQVTLSCSPISGHRSVSWYQQTPGQGLQFLFEYFSETQRNKGNFPGRFSGRQFSNSRSEMNVSTLELGDSALYLCASSAGQAGPQHFGDGTRLSIL.

A word on this clone: The same CDR3 also results from other DNA sequences found in this sample. The chain links TRBV28 to TRBJ1-2, with unresolved D. CDR1 is MDHEN and CDR2 is SYDVKM in the germline V gene. Trimming took off 2 bases at V and 5 bases at J, with 6 bases between the two ends. This CDR3 spans 12 amino acids. The CDR3 here is CASSLTGYGYTF. CDR3 nucleotides: TGTGCCAGCAGTTTAACGGGTTATGGCTACACCTTC.

V and J are TRBV28 and TRBJ1-5, with TRBD1 matching 7 bases. Per germline, CDR1 MDHEN and CDR2 SYDVKM. Trimming removed 5 bases from V and 9 bases from J; junction bases left unmatched: 10. This CDR3 comprises 14 residues. CDR3 DNA sequence: TGTGCCAGCAGTCCGGACAGGTCCGTTCGGCCCCAGCATTTT. This translates into CASSPDRSVRPQHF.

This sequence joins TRBV27 and TRBJ2-7; either TRBD1 or TRBD2 may supply D (5 bases each). V dropped 11 bases and J dropped 1 base, with 9 bases sitting between them. The germline gives CDR1 MNHEY, CDR2 SMNVEV (reference sequence). This CDR3 spans 11 amino acids. The chain's CDR3 is CAVGTSYEQYF. The CDR3 bases are TGTGCCGTCGGGACGTCCTACGAGCAGTACTTC.

This clone was seen only a few times. V and J are TRBV2 and TRBJ2-7, with D perhaps being TRBD1 or TRBD2 (5 bases each). The V and J ends lost 0 bases and 6 bases respectively, with 9 bases between them. The germline CDR1 and CDR2 sequences are SNHLY and FYNNEI. CDR3 length: 13 residues. This CDR3 reads CASSEAGTGEQYF. The CDR3 bases are TGTGCCAGCAGTGAAGCGGGGACGGGCGAGCAGTACTTC.

The CDR3 DNA reads TGTGCCAGCAGGAGAGGGGTTGGTGGGACCCAGTACTTC. Protein: CASRRGVGGTQYF. The gene calls are TRBV2 and TRBJ2-5, with D perhaps being TRBD1 or TRBD2 (5 bases each). The CDR3 spans 13 residues. Trimming took 6 bases from V and 7 from J, leaving 15 bases between them. The germline gives CDR1 SNHLY, CDR2 FYNNEI. Full variable domain (outside the CDR3, taken from reference TRBV2 and TRBJ2-5): EPEVTQTPSHQVTQMGQEVILRCVPISNHLYFYWYRQILGQKVEFLVSFYNNEISEKSEIFDDQFSVERPDGSNFTLKIRSTKLEDSAMYFCASRRGVGGTQYFGPGTRLLVL.

This chain links TRBV29-1 with TRBJ2-7; D not resolved. CDR3 length equals 12 residues. Germline CDR1 and CDR2: SQVTM and ANQGSEA. V dropped 7 bases and J dropped 4 bases, with 14 bases sitting between them. The CDR3 region has the DNA TGCAGCGCTGTCCGGCTTCGGTACGAGCAGTACTTC. The encoded protein is CSAVRLRYEQYF.